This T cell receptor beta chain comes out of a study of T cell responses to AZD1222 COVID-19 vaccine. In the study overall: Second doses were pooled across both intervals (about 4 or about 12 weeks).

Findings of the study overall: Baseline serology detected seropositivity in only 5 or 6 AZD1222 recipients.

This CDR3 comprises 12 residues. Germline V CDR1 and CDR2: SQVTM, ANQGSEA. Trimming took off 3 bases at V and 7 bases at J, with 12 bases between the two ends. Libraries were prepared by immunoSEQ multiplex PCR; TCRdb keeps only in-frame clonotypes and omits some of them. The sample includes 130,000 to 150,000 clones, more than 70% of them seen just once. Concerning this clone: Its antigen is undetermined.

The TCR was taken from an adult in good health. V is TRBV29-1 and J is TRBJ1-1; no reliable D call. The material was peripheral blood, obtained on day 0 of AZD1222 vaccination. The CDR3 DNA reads TGCAGCGTTGACAGAGGATCACTTGAAGCTTTCTTT. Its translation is CSVDRGSLEAFF. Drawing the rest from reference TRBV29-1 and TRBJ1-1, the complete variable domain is SAVISQKPSRDICQRGTSLTIQCQVDSQVTMMFWYRQQPGQSLTLIATANQGSEATYESGFVIDKFPISRPNLTFSTLTVSNMSPEDSSIYLCSVDRGSLEAFFGQGTRLTVV.